These 22 T cell receptor beta chains share one sample of origin, sequenced in a study of technical replicates of blood from several donors (dated by TCRdb to between 2016 and 2019). Libraries were built with the immunoSEQ multiplex PCR assay. In its TCRdb copy, this immuneACCESS table keeps in-frame sequences only and misses some clones. Where compared with another copy, unresolved V genes explain less than half of these, and the others have no known cause. This sample is represented by approximately 78,000 clones; more than 90% of them were singletons. Jointly, the top ten make up over 0.35% of the sample. Specimen: T cells isolated from PBMCs. The receptors shown here come from a human donor in good health.

V is TRBV9 and J is TRBJ1-3; TRBD1 is a possible D gene (6 bases). Trimming shortened V by 1 base and J by 0 bases, and 8 bases separated the two germline ends. Germline CDR1 reads SGDLS; CDR2 reads YYNGEE. CDR3 length equals 15 residues. The CDR3: CASSVRTDSGNTIYF. The CDR3 nucleotides read TGTGCCAGCAGCGTACGGACAGACTCTGGAAACACCATATATTTT.

This CDR3 is CASSLSPGSGANVLTF. DNA of the CDR3: TGTGCCAGCAGTCTATCTCCCGGCTCTGGGGCCAACGTCCTGACTTTC. J is TRBJ2-6 and V is TRBV6-6; D is unresolved. The CDR3 is 16 residues long. Trimming stripped 5 bases from V and 0 bases from J, with 11 bases between. Germline-derived CDR1 and CDR2 are MNHNY and SVGAGI (reference sequence).

As to this clone: The junction does not match germline at one end; this may be a read error. This chain connects TRBV6-1 to TRBJ2-1, with 10 nucleotides matching TRBD2. Germline V lookup: CDR1 MNHNS, CDR2 SASEGT. CDR3 size: 14 residues. This CDR3 reads CAANGLADYNGQFF. CDR3 bases: TGTGCCGCGAACGGACTAGCGGACTACAATGGGCAGTTCTTC.

The V and J genes are TRBV15 and TRBJ2-1; D possibly corresponds to TRBD2 (5 bases). The CDR3 consists of 14 residues. Deletions cut 7 bases from V and 7 bases from J, with 17 bases between. Germline CDR1 LNHNV, CDR2 YYDKDF (reference sequence). The CDR3 bases are TGTGCCACCATGCACCCCGGTAGGAGGAATGAGCAGTTCTTC. Encoded protein: CATMHPGRRNEQFF.

The rearrangement uses TRBV6-1 and TRBJ2-2; the match to TRBD2 covers 12 bases. V shed 4 bases and J 6 bases; nucleotides not matched to a gene: 6. This CDR3 region has 16 residues. Germline CDR1 and CDR2: MNHNS and SASEGT. This chain's CDR3 is CASSALTSGSSGELFF. The CDR3 nucleotides are TGTGCCAGCAGTGCATTGACTAGCGGGAGTTCCGGGGAGCTGTTTTTT.

The chain is built from TRBV7-9 and TRBJ1-3; 9 bases are a match to TRBD1. V shed 4 bases, J shed 2 bases, and the junction held 12 bases outside the gene matches. CDR3 length: 18 amino acids. The germline CDR1 and CDR2 sequences are SEHNR and FQNEAQ (reference sequence). CDR3 in DNA: TGTGCCAGCAGCTCCTCGGGACAGGGTCAGCAGGCTGGAAACACCATATATTTT. Its protein is CASSSSGQGQQAGNTIYF.

The chain combines TRBV11-2 with TRBJ1-1, with a possible D match to TRBD1 (6 bases). Germline CDR1 SGHAT, CDR2 FQNNGV. The CDR3 has 14 amino acids. Trimming stripped 2 bases from V and 3 bases from J, with 10 bases between. CDR3 sequence: CASSLRGGYTEAFF. CDR3 DNA sequence: TGTGCCAGCAGCTTAAGGGGGGGATACACTGAAGCTTTCTTT.

The chain joins TRBV5-6 to TRBJ2-7; 12 bases are shared with TRBD2. The V and J ends lost 4 bases and 4 bases, in that order; junction bases with no gene match: 3. The CDR3 covers 14 residues. Germline values: CDR1 SGHDT, CDR2 YYEEEE. The chain's CDR3 is CASSGLAGLYEQYF. DNA of the CDR3: TGTGCCAGCAGCGGACTAGCGGGATTATACGAGCAGTACTTC.

The chain couples TRBV7-2 to TRBJ1-5; weak D call: TRBD1 (6 bases). The CDR3 length is 15 residues. CDR1 and CDR2 from the germline V gene are SGHTA and FQGNSA. V shed 4 bases and J shed 7 bases, with 17 bases lying between them. The CDR3 nucleotides are TGTGCCAGCAGCTGGGGGTTGACAGGCTACCAGCCCCAGCATTTT. It yields the protein CASSWGLTGYQPQHF.

The chain carries TRBV19 and TRBJ2-5; 8 nucleotides line up with TRBD2. The trim removed 2 bases at V and 1 base at J, leaving 3 bases unmatched. Germline values: CDR1 LNHDA, CDR2 SQIVND (reference sequence). This CDR3 spans 15 amino acids. The CDR3 region has the DNA TGTGCCAGTAGTATAACGGGAGGGGGCCAAGAGACCCAGTACTTC. This translates into CASSITGGGQETQYF.

The V and J genes are TRBV30 and TRBJ2-3; 8 bases align to TRBD2. Trimming at V came to 3 bases and at J to 4 bases, leaving 12 bases not matched to a gene. The germline CDR1 and CDR2 sequences are GTSNPN and SVGIG (reference sequence). The CDR3 is 16 residues long. CDR3 sequence reads: CAWSGGAGAQADTQYF. In nucleotides, the CDR3 is TGTGCCTGGAGCGGGGGGGCAGGGGCGCAGGCAGATACGCAGTATTTT.

The chain links TRBV28 to TRBJ1-4, with D unclear. The V gene lost 5 bases and the J gene lost 0 bases, with 7 bases spanning the gap. The CDR3 runs 14 residues. Germline V gene data show CDR1 as MDHEN and CDR2 as SYDVKM. The DNA of the CDR3 is TGTGCCAGCAGTCTCTATGCAACTAATGAAAAACTGTTTTTT. It encodes CASSLYATNEKLFF.

V and J are TRBV7-3 and TRBJ2-5; 8 bases line up with TRBD2. Germline values: CDR1 SGHTA, CDR2 FQGTGA. With 0 bases clipped from V and 2 bases from J, the junction kept 8 bases outside the gene matches. The CDR3 has 17 amino acids. The CDR3, as DNA: TGTGCCAGCAGCTTAACTCCCTCCACGGGAGGGCAAGAGACCCAGTACTTC. Amino acids: CASSLTPSTGGQETQYF. Full variable domain (remainder filled in from reference TRBV7-3 and TRBJ2-5): GAGVSQTPSNKVTEKGKYVELRCDPISGHTALYWYRQSLGQGPEFLIYFQGTGAADDSGLPNDRFFAVRPEGSVSTLKIQRTERGDSAVYLCASSLTPSTGGQETQYFGPGTRLLVL.

The rearrangement joins TRBV4-1 to TRBJ2-3, with 9 bases fitting TRBD2. The length of the CDR3 is 16 residues. V shed 0 bases and J 7 bases; nucleotides not matched to a gene: 8. Germline CDR1 reads MGHRA; CDR2 reads YSYEKL. The chain's CDR3 is CASSQEMVAGANTQYF. For the CDR3, the DNA is TGCGCCAGCAGCCAAGAGATGGTAGCGGGGGCTAATACGCAGTATTTT.

This CDR3 is CASAFPPSDEQFF. For the CDR3, the DNA is TGTGCTAGTGCTTTCCCACCCAGCGATGAGCAGTTCTTC. V usage is TRBV12-5 and J usage is TRBJ2-1, with D hard to call. CDR1 is LGHNT and CDR2 is FRNRAP in the germline V gene. V gave up 7 bases and J gave up 8 bases, with 15 bases separating them. The CDR3 is 13 amino acids.

The rearrangement links TRBV27 to TRBJ1-1; possible D gene TRBD1, 5 bases. This CDR3 has 14 amino acids. Trimming pared 6 bases from V and 4 bases from J, leaving 15 bases between. CDR1 is MNHEY and CDR2 is SMNVEV in the germline V gene (reference sequence). The CDR3 here is CASRMGGSPTEAFF. DNA of the CDR3: TGTGCCAGCAGAATGGGGGGGAGTCCCACTGAAGCTTTCTTT.

The rearrangement uses TRBV5-1 and TRBJ1-3, with D hard to call. Trimming left V 7 bases short and J 0 bases short, with 5 bases between. Germline CDR1 SGHRS, CDR2 YFSETQ. The CDR3 spans 12 residues. CDR3: CASSDSGNTIYF. The CDR3 DNA is TGCGCCAGCTCAGACTCTGGAAACACCATATATTTT.

The chain couples TRBV2 to TRBJ2-1; 8 nucleotides agree with TRBD2. J was trimmed by 8 bases and V by 7 bases; bases with no gene match: 10. Germline V gene data show CDR1 as SNHLY and CDR2 as FYNNEI. This CDR3 comprises 14 residues. This CDR3 reads CASTSLGTRYEQFF. CDR3 sequence (DNA): TGTGCCAGCACCAGCCTCGGGACTAGGTATGAGCAGTTCTTC.

The chain couples TRBV7-9 to TRBJ2-3; 10 bases match TRBD1. V dropped 3 bases and J dropped 4; count of bases not matched to a gene: 13. Germline V gene data show CDR1 as SEHNR and CDR2 as FQNEAQ (reference sequence). The length of the CDR3 is 18 residues. This CDR3 is CASSLDGPGQGSADTQYF. The CDR3 DNA sequence: TGTGCCAGCAGCTTGGATGGTCCGGGACAGGGGTCGGCAGATACGCAGTATTTT.

V and J are TRBV7-3 and TRBJ2-3; 10 bases are shared with TRBD2. V lost 0 bases, J lost 5 bases, and 5 bases stayed unmatched. The V gene's germline CDR1 is SGHTA and CDR2 FQGTGA. The length of the CDR3 is 16 residues. The CDR3 reads CASSLTAGGPLDTQYF. The CDR3 DNA reads TGTGCCAGCAGCTTAACAGCGGGAGGGCCCTTAGATACGCAGTATTTT.

This clone was seen just once. J is TRBJ2-7 and V is TRBV2; possibly TRBD2 for D (5 bases). Trimming took 5 bases from V and 2 from J, leaving 10 bases between them. Germline-derived CDR1 and CDR2 are SNHLY and FYNNEI. The CDR3 runs to 13 residues. The CDR3 spells CASSPSHPYEQYF. For the CDR3, the DNA is TGTGCCAGCAGTCCTAGCCATCCCTACGAGCAGTACTTC.

V and J are TRBV18 and TRBJ1-4, with 7 bases identical to TRBD1. The CDR3 consists of 15 residues. Germline lookup yields CDR1 KGHSH and CDR2 LQKENI. V shed 5 bases, J shed 5 bases, and the junction held 8 bases outside the gene matches. The CDR3 loop is CASSAGGQTNEKLFF. CDR3 sequence (DNA): TGTGCCAGCTCAGCGGGGGGACAGACAAATGAAAAACTGTTTTTT.